A selection of T cell receptor beta chains follows, all from one sample in a study of molecular identifiers for immune sequencing clone quantification. Via MiXCR, TCRdb re-called the PCR reads, giving one row per CDR3 protein. The sample has 460,000 or so distinct CDR3 sequences, less than 30% seen once; the top ten hold roughly 0.79%. The sample taken for sequencing was naive CD8+ T cells from blood, with Jurkat cell RNA spiked in. The receptors come from a human donor in good health. Some libraries in this study had Jurkat cell RNA spiked in. Each CDR3 is given with its conserved first and last residue. D genes are given only for firm matches. The size entry is marked missing in some rows and otherwise reads once, few, many or a size class.

V gene,clone size,D gene,J gene,CDR3 protein,CDR3 DNA
TRBV2,.,.,TRBJ2-3,CASNQAVDTQYF,TGTGCCAGCAACCAGGCGGTCGATACGCAGTATTTT
TRBV4-2,many,TRBD2,TRBJ2-7,CASSQAGGTSGSSYEQYF,TGTGCCAGCAGCCAAGCTGGGGGGACTAGCGGGAGTTCCTACGAGCAGTACTTC
TRBV2,few,.,TRBJ2-7,CASSEATGSYEQYF,TGTGCCAGCAGTGAAGCCACAGGGAGCTACGAGCAGTACTTC
TRBV20-1,few,.,TRBJ1-5,CSATDRDYSNQPQHF,TGCAGTGCTACAGACAGAGACTATAGCAATCAGCCCCAGCATTTT
TRBV13,.,TRBD2,TRBJ2-3,CASSNLLAGASTDTQYF,TGTGCCAGTAGCAACCTCCTAGCGGGAGCATCCACAGATACGCAGTATTTT
TRBV27,.,.,TRBJ1-2,CASSSLPNNYGYTF,TGTGCCAGCAGTTCTCTCCCTAATAACTATGGCTACACCTTC
TRBV29-1,many,.,TRBJ2-5,CSVVEETQYF,TGCAGCGTTGTCGAAGAGACCCAGTACTTC
TRBV13,.,.,TRBJ2-7,CASSLGTGYKQYF,TGTGCCAGCAGCTTGGGGACGGGCTACAAGCAGTACTTC
TRBV28,.,TRBD2,TRBJ2-7,CASSLILAGGYEQYF,TGTGCCAGCAGTTTAATACTAGCGGGAGGGTACGAGCAGTACTTC
TRBV4-1,.,TRBD2,TRBJ2-7,CASSQGGGVEQYF,TGCGCCAGCAGCCAAGGGGGGGGGGTCGAGCAGTACTTC
TRBV12-3/TRBV12-4,many,TRBD2,TRBJ2-3,CASSFRGLGLADITDTQYF,TGTGCCAGCAGTTTTAGGGGTCTCGGACTAGCGGATATCACAGATACGCAGTATTTT
TRBV6-1,.,.,TRBJ2-3,CASSDSTENAVIRTDTQYF,TGTGCCAGCAGTGATAGTACAGAGAACGCAGTCATCCGCACAGATACGCAGTATTTT
TRBV20-1,many,TRBD1,TRBJ1-1,CSARDLQGTRNTEAFF,TGCAGTGCTAGAGATTTACAGGGGACTAGGAACACTGAAGCTTTCTTT